Listed below are T cell receptor beta chains from one sample, sequenced in a study of memory CD4+ T cells and cytomegalovirus serostatus. Generated by immunoSEQ multiplex PCR, the TCRdb table keeps only in-frame clones and is missing some. This table has roughly 28,000 clones, under 85% appearing once. Sequences were obtained from memory CD4+ T cells from blood. The receptors come from an adult in good health and CMV-seronegative. Each CDR3 is given with its conserved first and last residue. D genes are given only for firm matches. Where a row states a size, it is once, few, many or the class of an expanded clone; other rows omit it.

J gene,clone size,CDR3 length,D gene,V gene,CDR3 protein,CDR3 DNA
TRBJ2-7,NA,14,TRBD1,TRBV13,CASSLDRASYEQYF,TGTGCCAGCAGCCTTGACAGGGCGAGCTACGAGCAGTACTTC
TRBJ2-5,NA,14,TRBD1,TRBV5-6,CASSLTGGSETQYF,TGTGCCAGCAGTCTCACAGGGGGAAGTGAGACCCAGTACTTC
TRBJ2-7,few,11,NA,TRBV6-5,CASGSSYEQYF,TGTGCCAGTGGGAGCAGCTACGAGCAGTACTTC
TRBJ2-3,NA,16,TRBD2,TRBV7-8,CASSLPAGEVADTQYF,TGTGCCAGCAGCTTACCAGCGGGGGAGGTGGCGGATACGCAGTATTTT
TRBJ2-2,NA,16,NA,TRBV5-6,CASSLGQASGTGELFF,TGTGCCAGCAGCTTGGGTCAGGCCTCGGGGACCGGGGAGCTGTTTTTT
TRBJ1-2,few,12,NA,TRBV14,CASSHGRVGYTF,TGTGCCAGCAGCCACGGTAGAGTGGGCTACACCTTC
TRBJ2-1,NA,14,NA,TRBV6-5,CASSYSGIQNEQFF,TGTGCCAGCAGTTACTCGGGGATCCAAAATGAGCAGTTCTTC
TRBJ1-2,NA,14,NA,TRBV9,CASSVTDYGLGYTF,TGTGCCAGCAGCGTGACGGACTACGGGCTAGGCTACACCTTC
TRBJ1-5,NA,16,NA,TRBV11-1,CASSSPRGAINQPQHF,TGTGCCAGCAGCTCACCCCGGGGGGCAATCAATCAGCCCCAGCATTTT
TRBJ1-4,few,12,NA,TRBV30,CAWGSPNEKLFF,TGTGCCTGGGGCAGCCCTAATGAAAAACTGTTTTTT
TRBJ1-4,NA,16,NA,TRBV6-1,CASSEQLQGANEKLFF,TGTGCCAGCAGTGAACAACTACAGGGCGCTAATGAAAAACTGTTTTTT
TRBJ1-5,NA,14,NA,TRBV7-2,CASSSDVSNQPQHF,TGTGCCAGCAGTTCCGACGTGAGCAATCAGCCCCAGCATTTT
TRBJ2-1,once,12,NA,TRBV29-1,CSVDDGHNEQFF,TGCAGCGTTGACGACGGGCACAATGAGCAGTTCTTC
TRBJ2-3,NA,16,TRBD2,TRBV19,CASSAGLAGGTDTQYF,TGTGCCAGTAGTGCAGGACTAGCGGGGGGCACAGATACGCAGTATTTT
TRBJ1-2,few,13,NA,TRBV7-9,CASSLGGADGYTF,TGTGCCAGCAGCTTAGGCGGGGCGGATGGCTACACCTTC
TRBJ1-1,NA,14,NA,TRBV13,CASSRDGGSAEAFF,TGTGCCAGCAGCCGAGATGGGGGCAGCGCTGAAGCTTTCTTT
TRBJ1-3,NA,13,NA,TRBV30,CAWSTGSGNTIYF,TGTGCCTGGAGTACCGGGTCTGGAAACACCATATATTTT
TRBJ1-2,once,12,NA,TRBV19,CASSTHEGGYTF,TGTGCCAGTAGTACACACGAGGGTGGCTACACCTTC
TRBJ1-1,few,15,NA,TRBV7-2,CASSLGGAGNTEAFF,TGTGCCAGCAGCTTAGGAGGGGCAGGGAACACTGAAGCTTTCTTT
TRBJ1-1,NA,12,NA,TRBV6-5,CASSRSNTEAFF,TGTGCCAGCAGTAGGTCGAACACTGAAGCTTTCTTT
TRBJ1-1,NA,15,TRBD1,TRBV19,CASTPTGFDRTEAFF,TGTGCCAGTACCCCGACAGGGTTTGATAGGACTGAAGCTTTCTTT
TRBJ1-4,NA,15,TRBD1,TRBV11-2,CASSLDRGSFEKLFF,TGTGCCAGCAGCTTAGACAGGGGGAGCTTTGAAAAACTGTTTTTT
TRBJ2-2,NA,14,TRBD1,TRBV28,CASSPTGDTGELFF,TGTGCCAGCAGTCCAACAGGGGACACCGGGGAGCTGTTTTTT
TRBJ1-5,NA,15,TRBD1,TRBV7-2,CASSLGQGENQPQHF,TGTGCCAGCAGCTTGGGACAGGGGGAAAATCAGCCCCAGCATTTT
TRBJ1-1,NA,15,NA,TRBV4-2,CASSQDMGGKGRAFF,TGTGCCAGCAGCCAAGATATGGGAGGGAAGGGTCGGGCTTTCTTT
TRBJ1-1,once,16,TRBD1,TRBV5-1,CASSKDRGPGNTEAFF,TGCGCCAGCAGCAAGGACAGGGGGCCTGGGAACACTGAAGCTTTCTTT
TRBJ2-5,few,15,NA,TRBV7-2,CASSLGRGKWETQYF,TGTGCCAGCAGCTTGGGGCGGGGAAAGTGGGAGACCCAGTACTTC
TRBJ2-7,NA,13,TRBD1,TRBV30,CAWSGQSSYEQYF,TGTGCCTGGTCGGGACAGAGCTCCTACGAGCAGTACTTC
TRBJ1-2,NA,13,NA,TRBV10-3,CAISVDPNYGYTF,TGTGCCATCAGCGTCGACCCTAACTATGGCTACACCTTC
TRBJ2-1,NA,13,NA,TRBV9,CASSGTGTSEQFF,TGTGCCAGCAGCGGAACAGGGACAAGTGAGCAGTTCTTC
TRBJ2-7,NA,16,NA,TRBV7-8,CASSLASQGGIGEQYF,TGTGCCAGCAGCTTAGCTTCACAGGGTGGAATTGGCGAGCAGTACTTC
TRBJ1-3,few,16,TRBD1,TRBV30,CAWIPGQGRSGNTIYF,TGTGCCTGGATCCCGGGACAGGGCCGCTCTGGAAACACCATATATTTT
TRBJ2-6,NA,15,NA,TRBV6-1,CASSVRGAGANVLTF,TGTGCCAGCAGCGTCAGGGGCGCTGGGGCCAACGTCCTGACTTTC
TRBJ1-2,NA,15,NA,TRBV5-1,CASSLVAENNYGYTF,TGCGCCAGCAGCTTGGTGGCAGAAAATAACTATGGCTACACCTTC
TRBJ2-5,NA,17,TRBD2,TRBV4-2,CASSLQPGLADQETQYF,TGTGCCAGCAGCCTACAACCGGGACTAGCGGACCAAGAGACCCAGTACTTC
TRBJ2-6,NA,16,TRBD1,TRBV15,CATSSRDRVGANVLTF,TGTGCCACCAGCAGTAGAGACAGGGTTGGGGCCAACGTCCTGACTTTC
TRBJ1-6,NA,13,NA,TRBV19,CASGTFQNSPLHF,TGTGCCAGTGGGACTTTCCAAAATTCACCCCTCCACTTT
TRBJ1-2,NA,14,NA,TRBV25-1,CASSEGAGTGGYTF,TGTGCCAGCAGTGAAGGGGCAGGGACCGGAGGCTACACCTTC
TRBJ1-5,NA,13,NA,TRBV2,CASSRQGIQPQHF,TGTGCCAGCAGCCGCCAGGGGATCCAGCCCCAGCATTTT
TRBJ1-1,NA,17,TRBD1,TRBV5-4,CASSLNRPDRLNTEAFF,TGTGCCAGCAGCTTGAACCGGCCGGACAGGCTGAACACTGAAGCTTTCTTT
TRBJ1-1,NA,13,NA,TRBV7-8,CASSLERGQGAFF,TGTGCCAGCAGCTTAGAGCGGGGCCAAGGAGCTTTCTTT
TRBJ1-1,NA,12,NA,TRBV7-6,CASSLSGTEAFF,TGTGCCAGCAGCTTATCGGGCACTGAAGCTTTCTTT
TRBJ1-1,NA,14,NA,TRBV18,CASSPSGATAEAFF,TGTGCCAGCTCACCCTCAGGGGCGACCGCTGAAGCTTTCTTT
TRBJ2-1,NA,12,NA,TRBV30,CAWSGLAYQQFF,TGTGCCTGGTCGGGCCTGGCCTACCAGCAGTTCTTC
TRBJ1-2,NA,15,NA,TRBV5-4,CASSRPGHNHYGYTF,TGTGCCAGCAGCCGCCCGGGACACAATCACTATGGCTACACCTTC
TRBJ2-7,NA,13,NA,TRBV19,CASSSQGGYEQYF,TGTGCCAGTAGCTCACAGGGTGGCTACGAGCAGTACTTC
TRBJ1-4,few,13,NA,TRBV27,CASSLGIFEKLFF,TGTGCCAGCAGCCTAGGCATATTCGAAAAACTGTTTTTT
TRBJ2-3,NA,13,NA,TRBV5-1,CASSLEMRDTQYF,TGCGCCAGCAGCTTGGAGATGAGGGATACGCAGTATTTT
TRBJ1-6,NA,15,NA,TRBV5-1,CASSLRGMENSPLHF,TGCGCCAGCAGCTTGAGGGGGATGGAAAATTCACCCCTCCACTTT
TRBJ2-3,NA,15,TRBD1,TRBV29-1,CSVDLGGQSTDTQYF,TGCAGCGTTGATCTAGGGGGCCAAAGCACAGATACGCAGTATTTT
TRBJ2-3,NA,14,NA,TRBV6-5,CASSTGQDWDTQYF,TGTGCCAGCAGTACGGGTCAGGACTGGGATACGCAGTATTTT
TRBJ2-1,NA,17,NA,TRBV2,CASRGLAGGGSYNEQFF,TGTGCCAGCAGAGGACTAGCAGGGGGGGGCTCCTACAATGAGCAGTTCTTC
TRBJ1-2,NA,16,TRBD1,TRBV5-4,CASSLAGQGASYGYTF,TGTGCCAGCAGCTTGGCAGGGCAGGGGGCAAGCTATGGCTACACCTTC